The 9 T cell receptor beta chains given below trace back to one sample, sequenced in a study of T-cell reconstitution after alpha-beta-depleted transplantation in children. A TCRbeta library incorporating unique molecular identifiers was prepared. TCRdb reprocessed the PCR reads via MiXCR and lists one record per CDR3 protein. This table has about 260,000 distinct CDR3 sequences, 9.5% to 13% appearing once. The sequenced sample was peripheral blood, obtained 180 days after TCRalphabeta/CD19-depleted stem cell transplant. These receptor sequences come from a male patient between 2 and 9 years old who had a stem cell transplant for chronic granulomatous disease, so the T cells may come from the graft donor.

There are many counts of this clonotype. The V call is TRBV12-3 or TRBV12-4, the J call TRBJ2-1; 15 positions agree with TRBD2. This CDR3 region has 17 residues. Trimming cost V 6 bases and J 2 bases; bases outside gene matches: 5. The CDR3 spells CASRKGTSGRPYNEQFF. The CDR3 DNA reads TGTGCCAGCAGAAAAGGGACTAGCGGGAGGCCCTACAATGAGCAGTTCTTC.

On this clonotype: Being one base from a much bigger clone, this may be a read error. For the CDR3, the DNA is TGCTGTGCTAGAGGGGGTAGCGGGGGGCCCCAAGAGACCCAGTACTTC. Its protein product is CCARGGSGGPQETQYF. The V and J genes are TRBV20-1 and TRBJ2-5; TRBD2 aligns across 10 bases. The length of the CDR3 is 16 residues. In germline, CDR1 is DFQATT, CDR2 SNEGSKA (reference sequence).

This clonotype has ten or more counts. The J gene is TRBJ1-5, the V gene TRBV30, with D hard to call. The CDR3 runs 13 residues. CDR1 and CDR2 from the germline V gene are GTSNPN and SVGIG (reference sequence). V gave up 3 bases and J gave up 5 bases, with 11 bases separating them. This chain's CDR3 is CAWSHPPDQPQHF. CDR3 DNA: TGTGCCTGGAGCCATCCGCCGGATCAGCCCCAGCATTTT.

This clonotype came up many times. This chain uses TRBV25-1 with TRBJ1-2, with a tentative D call TRBD1 (6 bases). Trimming took off 6 bases at V and 7 bases at J, with 12 bases between the two ends. Germline lookup yields CDR1 MGHDK and CDR2 SYGVNS. CDR3 length: 12 residues. Written as DNA, the CDR3 is TGTGCCAGCAGAGGGGGAGTGGTTGGCTACACCTTC. Translating it yields CASRGGVVGYTF.

The rearrangement uses TRBV20-1 and TRBJ1-4, with TRBD1 as a possible D gene (5 bases). V was cut by 3 bases and J by 6 bases, with 14 bases left in between. Germline V lookup: CDR1 DFQATT, CDR2 SNEGSKA (reference sequence). CDR3 length: 14 amino acids. The CDR3 DNA sequence: TGCAGTGCTAGCCCCCTATTAGGGGATGAAAAACTGTTTTTT. It encodes CSASPLLGDEKLFF.

This clonotype was recorded at least ten times. V gene TRBV12-3 or TRBV12-4 combines with J gene TRBJ1-1; perhaps TRBD1 as D (5 bases). The length of the CDR3 is 12 residues. The V end was cut by 5 bases, the J end by 6 bases, with 10 bases between. The CDR3 here is CASSDSFAEAFF. CDR3 bases: TGTGCCAGCAGTGACAGCTTCGCTGAAGCTTTCTTT.

This clonotype came up many times. V usage is TRBV20-1 and J usage is TRBJ2-1; TRBD2 matches at 12 bases. CDR1 and CDR2 (germline): DFQATT, SNEGSKA (reference sequence). Trimming cost V 2 bases and J 7 bases; bases outside gene matches: 12. There are 17 residues in the CDR3. As DNA, the CDR3 is TGCAGTGCTAGAAGCTTCTTGACTAGCGGGAGTAGGAATGAGCAGTTCTTC. Its translation: CSARSFLTSGSRNEQFF.

At least ten counts were recorded for this clonotype. V is TRBV6-5 and J is TRBJ2-1; D may be TRBD1 (5 bases). Germline V gene sequence: CDR1 MNHEY, CDR2 SVGAGI. Trimming pared 4 bases from V and 12 bases from J, leaving 28 bases between. This CDR3 is 17 amino acids long. This CDR3 reads CASSSFDTGPYAMVQFF. As DNA, the CDR3 is TGTGCCAGCAGTTCTTTTGACACAGGTCCCTATGCAATGGTGCAGTTCTTC.

This clonotype came up many times. The chain joins TRBV10-3 to TRBJ2-5; 12 nucleotides agree with TRBD2. V dropped 2 bases and J dropped 4; count of bases not matched to a gene: 2. The CDR3 runs 15 residues. Germline CDR1 is ENHRY and CDR2 is SYGVKD. The CDR3 DNA sequence: TGTGCCATCAGTGAGCTGGGACTAGCGGGAGAGACCCAGTACTTC. It specifies CAISELGLAGETQYF.